This TCR beta chain was profiled in a study of cytomegalovirus exposure and HLA in healthy donors. Study-level findings and limits: Accurate predictions that matched the HLA-A and HLA-B alleles of most subjects were reportedly made from TCR beta sequences. Further analysis was carried out later, and it showed several of the most significant clusters appearing linked to common viral pathogens.

This clone occurred a few times. Its matching antigen is unknown. Germline V gene lookup returns CDR1 SGHAT and CDR2 FQNNGV. The CDR3 runs 13 residues. The V end was cut by 4 bases, the J end by 1 base, with 7 bases between. The study ran its PCR with 60 Vbeta and 13 Jbeta primers. The repertoire was sequenced with immunoSEQ multiplex PCR; TCRdb's copy has only in-frame clones and lacks some. This sample has around 100,000 clones; approximately 82% occur once, and the top ten carry 22%. The receptor was isolated from a man aged 25 to 40 in good health and CMV-seropositive. This chain connects TRBV11-2 to TRBJ1-1, with D hard to call. The specimen was PBMCs. CDR3 DNA sequence: TGTGCCAGCAGCTCCCGACAGAACACTGAAGCTTTCTTT. Translated: CASSSRQNTEAFF.